This TCR beta chain was recorded in a study of identical twins. This clonotype was picked up many times. V gave up 6 bases and J gave up 0 bases, with 17 bases separating them. This CDR3 spans 16 amino acids. MiXCR, run by TCRdb on the 5' RACE reads, gives a single entry per CDR3 protein. The table has about 570,000 distinct CDR3 sequences, around a tenth seen once; the top ten hold around 3.2%. Separately, the same data were catalogued under a study of yellow fever vaccine responses in identical twins.

The V and J genes are TRBV12-3 or TRBV12-4 and TRBJ2-5; weak D call: TRBD2 (5 bases). The sequencing input was PBMCs. The sequence was collected from a young woman in good health. This CDR3 reads CASRRVGVEYQETQYF. CDR3 nucleotide sequence: TGTGCCAGCAGGAGAGTCGGGGTGGAGTACCAAGAGACCCAGTACTTC.